These 26 T cell receptor beta chains share one sample of origin, sequenced in a study of human T cells and chemical hapten exposure. TCRdb fed the RACE reads into MiXCR, producing one record per CDR3 protein. The table shows around 75,000 distinct CDR3 sequences, with about an eighth occurring only once. The time point: patch test 1, 2 weeks after DPC sensitization. As for treatment: therapeutic diphenylcyclopropenone sensitization with weekly scalp DPC. The sample consisted of whole blood, taken in connection with sensitization to the hapten diphenylcyclopropenone (DPC). These receptor sequences come from a woman aged 55 to 70 with alopecia areata. Some clones in this sample may be carry-over from other donors' samples.

This clonotype appeared a few times. The CDR3 reads CALGAPYEQYF. CDR3 nucleotide sequence: TGTGCCCTTGGGGCTCCCTACGAGCAGTACTTC. The chain recombines TRBV30 with TRBJ2-7, with D possibly being TRBD1 (5 bases). The CDR3 is made up of 11 amino acids. Germline V CDR1 and CDR2: GTSNPN, SVGIG (reference sequence). Trimming removed 8 bases from V and 2 bases from J, with 10 bases in between.

The V gene is TRBV9, the J gene TRBJ2-7; D assignment may be TRBD1 or TRBD2 (5 bases each). Trimming shortened V by 4 bases and J by 3 bases, and 17 bases separated the two germline ends. The CDR3 consists of 15 residues. CDR1 and CDR2 from the germline V gene are SGDLS and YYNGEE. The CDR3 region has the DNA TGTGCCAGCAGCAAGCCCGGGACGAATGACTACGAGCAGTACTTC. It encodes CASSKPGTNDYEQYF.

This clonotype was observed many times. This chain connects TRBV5-1 to TRBJ1-5, with D hard to call. The CDR3 sequence is 15 residues long. Trimming left V 0 bases short and J 3 bases short, with 10 bases between. Per germline, CDR1 SGHRS and CDR2 YFSETQ. The CDR3 coding sequence is TGCGCCAGCAGCTTGGAGTCCGGTAACAATCAGCCCCAGCATTTT. It yields the protein CASSLESGNNQPQHF.

The CDR3 sequence: CASSQRPRALEQYF. The CDR3 nucleotides read TGTGCCAGCAGCCAGCGCCCCCGGGCCCTAGAGCAGTACTTC. V and J are TRBV3-1 and TRBJ2-7; D not resolved. V lost 3 bases to trimming and J lost 7 bases, with 16 bases between them. Looked up from germline, CDR1 is LGHDT and CDR2 is YNNKEL (reference sequence). The CDR3 length is 14 residues.

This clonotype was observed a few times. V usage is TRBV7-9 and J usage is TRBJ1-1, with no clear D. The germline V gene has CDR1 SEHNR and CDR2 FQNEAQ (reference sequence). This CDR3 region has 13 residues. Trimming shortened V by 3 bases and J by 4 bases, and 9 bases separated the two germline ends. The CDR3 DNA sequence: TGTGCCAGCAGCTTTGATATCGGCACTGAAGCTTTCTTT. Translation gives CASSFDIGTEAFF.

This chain connects TRBV19 to TRBJ2-2; D perhaps matches TRBD2 (5 bases). The length of the CDR3 is 15 residues. CDR1 is LNHDA and CDR2 is SQIVND in the germline V gene (reference sequence). V shed 5 bases and J shed 2 bases, with 12 bases lying between them. In DNA form, the CDR3 reads TGTGCCAGTAGTCCTCGAGGGCTCAACACCGGGGAGCTGTTTTTT. It specifies CASSPRGLNTGELFF.

The chain combines TRBV9 with TRBJ2-1; 8 nucleotides match TRBD2. This CDR3 has 15 amino acids. The germline CDR1 and CDR2 sequences are SGDLS and YYNGEE. V was clipped by 0 bases and J by 8 bases; unmatched bases: 7. Here the CDR3 DNA reads TGTGCCAGCAGCGTAGGCCGGGGGGGCTTATATGAGCAGTTCTTC. Its translation is CASSVGRGGLYEQFF.

The table lists this clonotype with a few counts. The chain joins TRBV18 to TRBJ1-2; D uncertain. V lost 0 bases and J 7 bases, leaving 12 bases between the germline ends. CDR1 KGHSH and CDR2 LQKENI come from the germline V gene. This CDR3 has 14 residues. The CDR3, as DNA: TGTGCCAGCTCACCACCCCCCGGTGGTGGTGGCTACACCTTC. This gives the protein CASSPPPGGGGYTF. Together with reference TRBV18 and TRBJ1-2, the CDR3 gives the full variable domain: NAGVMQNPRHLVRRRGQEARLRCSPMKGHSHVYWYRQLPEEGLKFMVYLQKENIIDESGMPKERFSAEFPKEGPSILRIQQVVRGDSAAYFCASSPPPGGGGYTFGSGTRLTVV.

This clonotype was detected ten times or more. This chain connects TRBV7-9 to TRBJ2-3; TRBD1 matches at 8 bases. This CDR3 is 15 amino acids long. The germline V gene has CDR1 SEHNR and CDR2 FQNEAQ (reference sequence). V was clipped by 4 bases and J by 2 bases; unmatched bases: 5. CDR3 bases: TGTGCCAGCAGCTACGGGACAGGACACACAGATACGCAGTATTTT. This codes for CASSYGTGHTDTQYF.

In its sample, this clonotype was seen many times. The J gene is TRBJ2-5, the V gene TRBV27, with 8 positions matching TRBD1. Per germline, CDR1 MNHEY and CDR2 SMNVEV (reference sequence). This CDR3 is 15 amino acids long. Trimming at V came to 5 bases and at J to 1 base, leaving 6 bases not matched to a gene. Written as DNA, the CDR3 is TGTGCCAGCAGTCACGGGACAGGCTTCCAAGAGACCCAGTACTTC. This encodes CASSHGTGFQETQYF.

This clonotype was recorded a few times. V is TRBV7-2 and J is TRBJ2-2; 7 positions agree with TRBD2. In germline, CDR1 is SGHTA, CDR2 FQGNSA. The CDR3 runs to 15 residues. The V gene end was trimmed by 2 bases and the J gene end by 4 bases; junction bases not matched to a gene: 4. The CDR3 reads CASSLYGGTTGELFF. The CDR3 nucleotides are TGTGCCAGCAGCTTATACGGGGGGACCACCGGGGAGCTGTTTTTT.

The chain couples TRBV6-5 to TRBJ2-7, with 9 bases that match TRBD1. This CDR3 spans 15 amino acids. With 6 bases clipped from V and 4 bases from J, the junction kept 10 bases outside the gene matches. The germline CDR1 and CDR2 sequences are MNHEY and SVGAGI. This CDR3 reads CASRATGTGYYEQYF. Here the CDR3 DNA reads TGTGCCAGCAGAGCGACCGGGACAGGGTATTACGAGCAGTACTTC.

This clonotype was seen a few times. The chain joins TRBV29-1 to TRBJ2-5, with a weak D call TRBD1 (6 bases). Trimming removed 5 bases at V and 4 bases at J, with 17 bases between. The germline V gene has CDR1 SQVTM and CDR2 ANQGSEA. This CDR3 is 14 amino acids long. The CDR3, as DNA: TGCAGCGTTACTACAGGGTATGTCGGAGAGACCCAGTACTTC. Translated: CSVTTGYVGETQYF.

The table lists this clonotype with many counts. This chain links TRBV7-9 with TRBJ2-6; D tentatively fits TRBD1 or TRBD2 (6 bases each). The V and J ends lost 0 bases and 1 base respectively, with 13 bases between them. Germline lookup yields CDR1 SEHNR and CDR2 FQNEAQ (reference sequence). CDR3 size: 18 residues. CDR3 coding DNA: TGTGCCAGCAGCTTAGCAGCGGGTCAGGGGTCTGGGGCCAACGTCCTGACTTTC. Its protein is CASSLAAGQGSGANVLTF.

The chain is built from TRBV20-1 and TRBJ1-2; the match to TRBD1 covers 8 bases. CDR1 DFQATT and CDR2 SNEGSKA come from the germline V gene (reference sequence). This CDR3 has 14 amino acids. V lost 3 bases to trimming and J lost 1 base; unmatched junction nucleotides: 4. CDR3 in amino acids: CSASGQGFNYGYTF. For the CDR3, the DNA is TGCAGTGCTAGCGGACAGGGTTTTAACTATGGCTACACCTTC.

Concerning this clonotype: This may stem from a read error, because a much larger clone lies one nucleotide away. The chain links TRBV7-2 to TRBJ2-3; D remains ambiguous. Germline V gene sequence: CDR1 SGHTA, CDR2 FQGNSA. With 3 bases removed from V and 2 bases from J, the gap between germline ends came to 15 bases. This CDR3 region has 16 residues. As DNA, the CDR3 is TGTGCCAGCAGCTTGTCAACCCGGCTGGTCACAGATACGCAGTATTTT. As protein: CASSLSTRLVTDTQYF.

This clonotype was observed a handful of times. The chain links TRBV29-1 to TRBJ2-1, with D tentatively TRBD2 (7 bases). Trimming pared 4 bases from V and 3 bases from J, leaving 13 bases between. CDR3 length: 14 residues. Germline V CDR1 and CDR2: SQVTM, ANQGSEA. CDR3 region: CSVARGGFYNEQFF. CDR3 DNA sequence: TGCAGCGTTGCGAGGGGGGGCTTCTACAATGAGCAGTTCTTC.

The V call is TRBV2, the J call TRBJ1-5; perhaps TRBD1 as D (5 bases). The V end was cut by 6 bases, the J end by 5 bases, with 14 bases between. The CDR3 runs 14 residues. Per the germline V gene, CDR1 is SNHLY and CDR2 is FYNNEI. In DNA, the CDR3 is TGTGCCAGCAGGTACAGGATCCTTCATCAGCCCCAGCATTTT. Translating gives CASRYRILHQPQHF.

The chain is built from TRBV20-1 and TRBJ2-6, with D uncertain. The germline V and J ends were trimmed by 0 bases and 2 bases, with 8 bases remaining between them. The germline gives CDR1 DFQATT, CDR2 SNEGSKA (reference sequence). The length of the CDR3 is 15 residues. This CDR3 reads CSARDPTPGANVLTF. The CDR3 bases are TGCAGTGCTAGAGATCCGACCCCTGGGGCCAACGTCCTGACTTTC.

The rearrangement links TRBV9 to TRBJ2-7, with D perhaps being TRBD1 or TRBD2 (5 bases each). Germline loops: CDR1 SGDLS, CDR2 YYNGEE. V gave up 2 bases and J gave up 6 bases, with 21 bases separating them. This CDR3 contains 16 residues. CDR3 coding DNA: TGTGCCAGCAGCGTTGCCCCCGGGGACCGAGTGGGCGAGCAGTACTTC. Translating it yields CASSVAPGDRVGEQYF.

This clonotype has just a few counts. The gene calls are TRBV29-1 and TRBJ2-1, with 8 bases identical to TRBD2. The CDR3 spans 14 residues. The ends lost 6 bases at V and 6 bases at J; junction bases unmatched: 10. From germline, CDR1 is SQVTM and CDR2 ANQGSEA. CDR3: CSVGRGTSPNEQFF. CDR3 coding DNA: TGCAGCGTGGGGAGAGGGACTAGTCCCAATGAGCAGTTCTTC.

The rearrangement links TRBV9 to TRBJ1-4, with a tentative D call TRBD1 (6 bases). The CDR3 spans 14 residues. Germline assignment: CDR1 SGDLS and CDR2 YYNGEE. V gave up 5 bases and J gave up 4 bases, with 12 bases separating them. Here the CDR3 DNA reads TGTGCCAGCAGTCCTGGACAGATTAATGAAAAACTGTTTTTT. Its translation is CASSPGQINEKLFF.

About this clonotype: It may be a read error: a sequence one base away is much more abundant. The chain has TRBV20-1 and TRBJ2-3, with no clear D. In germline, CDR1 is DFQATT, CDR2 SNEGSKA (reference sequence). CDR3 size: 13 residues. Between the trimmed V and J ends, which lost 0 bases and 2 bases, there was a span of 6 bases. CDR3 residues: CSARDWNTDTQYF. The DNA of the CDR3 is TGCAGTGCTAGAGATTGGAACACAGATACGCAGTATTTT.

There are many counts of this clonotype. The rearrangement joins TRBV6-1 to TRBJ1-2; TRBD1 matches at 9 bases. J was trimmed by 7 bases and V by 0 bases; bases with no gene match: 15. CDR3 length: 18 residues. Germline-derived CDR1 and CDR2 are MNHNS and SASEGT. Here the CDR3 reads CASSEAGTGNTFFRGYTF. The CDR3 bases are TGTGCCAGCAGTGAAGCGGGGACAGGGAATACCTTTTTCCGTGGCTACACCTTC.

Of note for this clonotype: A read error is possible here, since a much larger clone lies one base away. The chain carries TRBV18 and TRBJ1-2, with D possibly being TRBD1 (6 bases). CDR3 length: 17 residues. V was pared by 2 bases and J by 2 bases, with 18 bases between. Germline CDR1 and CDR2: KGHSH and LQKENI. The CDR3 sequence is CASSPERRRGGNYGYTF. CDR3 nucleotide sequence: TGTGCCAGCTCACCAGAGCGGCGCAGGGGCGGAAACTATGGCTACACCTTC.

The V gene is TRBV5-1, the J gene TRBJ1-2, with no clear D. This CDR3 is 13 amino acids long. The V gene lost 2 bases and the J gene lost 9 bases, with 14 bases spanning the gap. The germline V gene has CDR1 SGHRS and CDR2 YFSETQ. DNA of the CDR3: TGCGCCAGCAGCTTCGCTTTAGGAGGAAGCTACACCTTC. This codes for CASSFALGGSYTF.